This TCR beta chain stems from a study of beta chain features in type 1 diabetes. Overall study context: Sorted cell examination encompassed around 100,000,000 cells across all samples. Notes on the study in general: In all four CD4+ subsets, TCRB CDR3 length was significantly, moderately reduced in type 1 diabetes. PCR might preferentially amplify shorter templates, equally in patients and controls. Insertions were fewer and deletions more numerous at VDJ junctions in type 1 diabetes patients.

The V end was cut by 6 bases, the J end by 4 bases, with 19 bases between. Germline V gene lookup returns CDR1 SNHLY and CDR2 FYNNEI. The CDR3 sequence is 15 residues long. Regarding this clone: Its target is not known.

Since all of the isolated RNA was reverse transcribed, expressed TCRB transcripts were what got sequenced. Libraries were prepared by immunoSEQ multiplex PCR; TCRdb keeps only in-frame clonotypes and omits some of them. The sample consists of approximately 600,000 clones, 9.5% to 15% of them appearing once. This TCR came from a man aged 30 to 39 with type 1 diabetes. The sequenced material came from naive CD4+ T cells from blood. This sequence joins TRBV2 and TRBJ2-7; D possibly uses TRBD1 or TRBD2 (5 bases each). CDR3 DNA sequence: TGTGCCAGCAGCATAACACGGGACCCCCTTTACGAGCAGTACTTC. Translated: CASSITRDPLYEQYF.